The rows below give T cell receptor beta chains drawn from one sample of a study of technical replicates of blood from a handful of donors. Sequencing used immunoSEQ multiplex PCR; TCRdb keeps in-frame clones, though not all of them. The table shows around 72,000 clones, with 75% to 95% occurring only once. Sequenced sample: T cells isolated from PBMCs. The origin of the receptors is a human donor in good health. Some clones in this sample may be carry-over from other donors' samples. Each CDR3 is given with its conserved first and last residue. The order of the fields is clone size, CDR3 length, D gene, J gene, V gene, CDR3 protein, CDR3 DNA. D genes are given only for firm matches. Rows give clone size only sometimes, using once, few, many, or a class for an expanded clone.

NA | 12 | NA | TRBJ1-1 | TRBV9 | CASSVVSIEAFF | TGTGCCAGCAGCGTAGTAAGCATTGAAGCTTTCTTT
NA | 15 | TRBD1 | TRBJ1-6 | TRBV18 | CASSRLQGDNSPLHF | TGTGCCAGCTCACGTTTACAGGGGGATAATTCACCCCTCCACTTT
NA | 12 | TRBD2 | TRBJ2-2 | TRBV5-8 | CASSRRGGELFF | TGTGCCAGCAGCCGGCGGGGGGGGGAGCTGTTTTTT
few | 14 | NA | TRBJ2-7 | TRBV5-1 | CASSLAQVPYEQYF | TGCGCCAGCAGCCTGGCACAGGTCCCCTACGAGCAGTACTTC
NA | 14 | TRBD2 | TRBJ2-5 | TRBV6-6 | CASSPGTSRETQYF | TGTGCCAGCAGTCCCGGGACTAGCAGGGAGACCCAGTACTTC
NA | 11 | NA | TRBJ1-4 | TRBV11-3 | CASSLREKLFF | TGTGCCAGCAGCTTACGGGAAAAACTGTTTTTT
NA | 17 | NA | TRBJ2-1 | TRBV4-1 | CASSRYGTANSYNEQFF | TGCGCCAGCAGCAGATATGGAACAGCTAACTCCTACAATGAGCAGTTCTTC
NA | 12 | NA | TRBJ1-5 | TRBV2 | CASSSDSRPQHF | TGTGCCAGCAGTTCAGACAGTCGCCCCCAGCATTTT
NA | 16 | NA | TRBJ2-3 | TRBV5-8 | CASSLMCPGCTDTQYF | TGTGCCAGCAGCTTGATGTGTCCGGGGTGCACAGATACGCAGTATTTT
NA | 14 | NA | TRBJ2-7 | TRBV6-1 | CASVLRDNAYEQYF | TGTGCCAGCGTCTTACGGGATAACGCCTACGAGCAGTACTTC
NA | 13 | TRBD1 | TRBJ2-7 | TRBV19 | CASSWTGTYEQYF | TGTGCCAGTAGTTGGACAGGGACCTACGAGCAGTACTTC
once | 12 | NA | TRBJ2-3 | TRBV29-1 | CSVGEAADTQYF | TGCAGCGTTGGTGAGGCAGCAGATACGCAGTATTTT
NA | 15 | NA | TRBJ2-3 | TRBV21-1 | CASSSSTDHTDTQYF | TGTGCCAGCAGCTCTTCGACAGACCACACAGATACGCAGTATTTT
NA | 18 | NA | TRBJ1-1 | TRBV30 | CAWSVRILNRDRNTEAFF | TGTGCCTGGAGTGTACGTATCTTAAACAGGGATAGGAACACTGAAGCTTTCTTT
once | 13 | NA | TRBJ2-1 | TRBV27 | CASSSSFVKEQFF | TGTGCCAGCAGTTCCAGTTTCGTTAAGGAGCAGTTCTTC
NA | 13 | NA | TRBJ1-1 | TRBV7-9 | CASSFFMNTEAFF | TGTGCCAGCAGTTTCTTTATGAACACTGAAGCTTTCTTT
NA | 14 | TRBD1 | TRBJ1-2 | TRBV11-3 | CASSLTTTGQGYTF | TGTGCCAGCAGCTTAACAACGACAGGGCAAGGCTACACCTTC
NA | 16 | NA | TRBJ1-5 | TRBV25-1 | CASSEWNLSSKGAQHF | TGTGCCAGCAGTGAATGGAATCTATCCTCTAAAGGGGCCCAGCATTTT
NA | 16 | TRBD2 | TRBJ2-3 | TRBV5-1 | CASSLVGGRVLDTQYF | TGCGCCAGCAGCTTGGTGGGCGGGAGAGTTTTAGATACGCAGTATTTT
NA | 11 | NA | TRBJ1-2 | TRBV27 | CASSNSYGYTF | TGTGCCAGCAGTAACAGCTATGGCTACACCTTC
NA | 19 | NA | TRBJ1-2 | TRBV27 | CASSYFPMGPEKANYGYTF | TGTGCCAGCAGTTACTTCCCCATGGGCCCTGAAAAGGCGAACTATGGCTACACCTTC
NA | 15 | TRBD2 | TRBJ2-7 | TRBV29-1 | CSVASGLAVYYEQYF | TGCAGCGTAGCCTCGGGACTAGCGGTATACTACGAGCAGTACTTC
NA | 12 | NA | TRBJ1-1 | TRBV5-4 | CASSLRGGEAFF | TGTGCCAGCAGCTTAAGGGGGGGTGAAGCTTTCTTT
NA | 15 | TRBD2 | TRBJ2-1 | TRBV6-5 | CASIKAGGPHNEQFF | TGTGCCAGCATTAAGGCGGGAGGGCCCCACAATGAGCAGTTCTTC
NA | 14 | NA | TRBJ1-2 | TRBV9 | CASRRWGTFYGYTF | TGTGCCAGCAGGCGGTGGGGCACGTTCTATGGCTACACCTTC
NA | 14 | NA | TRBJ1-2 | TRBV11-3 | CASSLGEQGYGYTF | TGTGCCAGCAGCTTAGGGGAACAGGGTTATGGCTACACCTTC
NA | 17 | TRBD1 | TRBJ2-6 | TRBV28 | CASRRRLGGAGANVLTF | TGTGCCAGCCGCCGGAGGCTAGGGGGCGCTGGGGCCAACGTCCTGACTTTC
NA | 14 | TRBD2 | TRBJ2-2 | TRBV19 | CATQREGNTGELFF | TGTGCCACACAGCGGGAGGGCAACACCGGGGAGCTGTTTTTT
NA | 16 | NA | TRBJ1-2 | TRBV5-6 | CASSFISTEYIYGYTF | TGTGCCAGCAGCTTCATTTCAACAGAATACATCTATGGCTACACCTTC
NA | 14 | TRBD1 | TRBJ2-7 | TRBV15 | CATSRDRGIVEQYF | TGTGCCACCAGCAGGGACAGGGGTATCGTCGAGCAGTACTTC
few | 17 | TRBD1 | TRBJ2-7 | TRBV14 | CASSLTQGTVLAYEQYF | TGTGCCAGCAGCCTAACACAGGGGACCGTTTTGGCCTACGAGCAGTACTTC